The clone carrying this T cell receptor beta chain was detected many times. The sample is drawn from a study of early T cells in non-severe SARS-CoV-2 infection. Germline V gene lookup returns CDR1 SGHDT and CDR2 YYEEEE. The CDR3 is made up of 18 amino acids. Trimming cost V 2 bases and J 5 bases; bases outside gene matches: 16. Individual cDNA molecules received unique molecular identifiers during library preparation. MiXCR was run by TCRdb on the 5' RACE reads, yielding one entry per CDR3 protein. This sample has 86,000 or so distinct CDR3 sequences, with roughly 13% found just once. The rearrangement joins TRBV5-6 to TRBJ2-1; 7 bases match TRBD2. Sample: whole blood. The sequence derives from an adult who was a healthcare worker with PCR-confirmed SARS-CoV-2 infection or an uninfected control (not recorded which). Here the CDR3 reads CASSFEAGYSHADNEQFF. DNA of the CDR3: TGTGCCAGCAGCTTTGAAGCGGGATATTCCCACGCTGACAATGAGCAGTTCTTC.